The 32 T cell receptor beta chains listed next were all sequenced from one sample in a study of Graves' ophthalmopathy and Graves' hyperthyroidism. RNA transcripts served as template for amplifying TCR beta CDR3 sequences. The first round was an RT-PCR with HTBI primers, and the second round was a multiplex PCR. MiXCR was run by TCRdb on the multiplex PCR reads, yielding one entry per CDR3 protein. The table lists 300,000 to 400,000 distinct CDR3 sequences, about 18% of them singletons. Sequencing was performed on peripheral blood. These receptors came from an adult woman with stable Graves' hyperthyroidism.

Many counts were recorded for this clonotype. V is TRBV28 and J is TRBJ2-7; TRBD2 agrees at 10 bases. This CDR3 has 15 amino acids. V gave up 6 bases and J gave up 0 bases; unmatched junction bases: 5. Germline CDR1 MDHEN, CDR2 SYDVKM. The CDR3 sequence: CASRRLAGNSYEQYF. CDR3 nucleotides: TGTGCCAGCAGAAGACTAGCGGGCAACTCCTACGAGCAGTACTTC.

This chain uses TRBV6-2 or TRBV6-3 with TRBJ1-1; 7 bases are a match to TRBD1. CDR3 length equals 15 residues. V dropped 5 bases and J dropped 4; count of bases not matched to a gene: 10. Per germline, CDR1 MNHEY and CDR2 SVGEGT. CDR3 sequence reads: CASSLLTGKRTEAFF. CDR3 coding DNA: TGTGCCAGCAGTCTCTTGACAGGGAAGCGCACTGAAGCTTTCTTT.

This clonotype was detected ten times or more. The V gene is TRBV28, the J gene TRBJ2-7, with D possibly being TRBD2 (6 bases). Germline V lookup: CDR1 MDHEN, CDR2 SYDVKM. The CDR3 runs to 15 residues. Trimming took off 5 bases at V and 1 base at J, with 15 bases between the two ends. The CDR3: CASSAWDGSSYEQYF. As DNA, the CDR3 is TGTGCCAGCAGTGCCTGGGACGGGAGTTCCTACGAGCAGTACTTC.

This clonotype has a handful of counts. The CDR3 DNA reads as TGTGCCAGCAGCTTATCGCAGGAAAACATTCAGTACTTC. Its protein product is CASSLSQENIQYF. The chain employs TRBV7-2 and TRBJ2-4; D remains unclear. This CDR3 contains 13 residues. CDR1 SGHTA and CDR2 FQGNSA come from the germline V gene. V shed 2 bases and J shed 5 bases, with 7 bases lying between them. Full variable domain (missing parts from reference TRBV7-2 and TRBJ2-4): GAGVSQSPSNKVTEKGKDVELRCDPISGHTALYWYRQSLGQGLEFLIYFQGNSAPDKSGLPSDRFSAERTGGSVSTLTIQRTQQEDSAVYLCASSLSQENIQYFGAGTRLSVL.

This clonotype came up once. V gene TRBV27 combines with J gene TRBJ2-5, with D unclear. The V gene's germline CDR1 is MNHEY and CDR2 SMNVEV (reference sequence). V was cut by 5 bases and J by 5 bases, with 15 bases left in between. CDR3 length: 14 amino acids. The CDR3, as DNA: TGTGCCAGCAGTCCAAGAATAGGATCGGAGACCCAGTACTTC. Protein: CASSPRIGSETQYF.

At least ten counts were recorded for this clonotype. The chain has TRBV7-9 and TRBJ2-7; 10 nucleotides agree with TRBD2. CDR1 is SEHNR and CDR2 is FQNEAQ in the germline V gene (reference sequence). After removal of 4 bases from V and 4 bases from J, the junction contained 4 bases not matched to a gene. This CDR3 has 14 residues. The CDR3 region is CASSSSGSLYEQYF. The CDR3 bases are TGTGCCAGCAGCTCTAGCGGGAGCCTTTACGAGCAGTACTTC.

This clonotype was recorded at least ten times. This chain connects TRBV15 to TRBJ2-7; 8 bases line up with TRBD1. The CDR3 consists of 15 residues. J lost 2 bases, V lost 3 bases, and 6 bases had no gene match. The germline CDR1 and CDR2 sequences are LNHNV and YYDKDF (reference sequence). The CDR3 loop is CATSRPDRGAYEQYF. In DNA form, the CDR3 reads TGTGCCACCAGCAGGCCTGACAGGGGTGCCTACGAGCAGTACTTC. The full variable domain, its missing parts supplied by reference TRBV15 and TRBJ2-7, is DAMVIQNPRYQVTQFGKPVTLSCSQTLNHNVMYWYQQKSSQAPKLLFHYYDKDFNNEADTPDNFQSRRPNTSFCFLDIRSPGLGDTAMYLCATSRPDRGAYEQYFGPGTRLTVT.

This clonotype was counted at least ten times. The rearrangement links TRBV7-9 to TRBJ2-7; 10 positions match TRBD1. The J segment lost 3 bases and the V segment lost 5 bases, leaving 10 bases of the junction unmatched. The CDR3 has 16 residues. Germline CDR1 SEHNR, CDR2 FQNEAQ (reference sequence). The CDR3 sequence: CASSGTGAFAVYEQYF. In nucleotides, the CDR3 is TGTGCCAGCAGCGGGACAGGGGCGTTCGCGGTCTACGAGCAGTACTTC.

This clonotype was counted at least ten times. The chain couples TRBV6-2 or TRBV6-3 to TRBJ2-7; no clear D. The CDR3 sequence is 13 residues long. The V end was cut by 0 bases, the J end by 4 bases, with 7 bases between. Germline CDR1 and CDR2: MNHEY and SVGEGT. CDR3 in amino acids: CASSYSISYEQYF. In DNA form, the CDR3 reads TGTGCCAGCAGTTACTCGATCAGTTACGAGCAGTACTTC.

This clonotype showed up just a few times. The rearrangement links TRBV24-1 to TRBJ1-1, with no clear D. The V gene lost 7 bases and the J gene lost 5 bases, with 7 bases spanning the gap. The length of the CDR3 is 11 residues. Germline-derived CDR1 and CDR2 are KGHDR and SFDVKD. CDR3 coding DNA: TGTGCCACCAGAAGTGGGACTGAAGCTTTCTTT. The encoded protein is CATRSGTEAFF.

At least ten counts were recorded for this clonotype. The chain links TRBV24-1 to TRBJ1-1; tentatively, D is TRBD1 (5 bases). Deletions cut 4 bases from V and 11 bases from J, with 19 bases between. CDR3 length: 14 amino acids. Germline CDR1 is KGHDR and CDR2 is SFDVKD. The CDR3 is CATSDPVGTTGAFF. The CDR3 DNA reads TGTGCCACCAGTGACCCGGTAGGGACCACTGGCGCTTTCTTT.

In its sample, this clonotype was seen many times. The chain links TRBV20-1 to TRBJ1-1, with D unresolved. This CDR3 comprises 11 residues. The V end was cut by 0 bases, the J end by 6 bases, with 5 bases between. Germline V CDR1 and CDR2: DFQATT, SNEGSKA (reference sequence). The CDR3 bases are TGCAGTGCTAGAGATGTCCCTGAAGCTTTCTTT. Translation gives CSARDVPEAFF.

This clonotype was observed at least ten times. The rearrangement links TRBV19 to TRBJ1-1; 7 bases agree with TRBD1. The CDR3 is 13 residues long. Trimming cost V 8 bases and J 5 bases; bases outside gene matches: 8. The germline V gene has CDR1 LNHDA and CDR2 SQIVND (reference sequence). In nucleotides, the CDR3 is TGTGCCAGTCTGAAGGGGGCTAGGACTGAAGCTTTCTTT. Amino acids: CASLKGARTEAFF.

This clonotype was counted many times. This rearrangement joins TRBV6-2 or TRBV6-3 to TRBJ2-7; D is uncertain. Germline lookup yields CDR1 MNHEY and CDR2 SVGEGT. Between the trimmed V and J ends, which lost 0 bases and 3 bases, there was a span of 12 bases. CDR3 length: 15 amino acids. CDR3 residues: CASSYSRLENYEQYF. Here the CDR3 DNA reads TGTGCCAGCAGTTACTCCCGATTAGAAAACTACGAGCAGTACTTC.

This clonotype was observed at least ten times. CDR3 protein: CASNSDKSYNEQFF. DNA of the CDR3: TGTGCCAGCAATTCCGACAAGTCATACAATGAGCAGTTCTTC. The chain links TRBV12-3 or TRBV12-4 to TRBJ2-1; D gene uncertain. V lost 7 bases to trimming and J lost 4 bases, with 14 bases between them. The CDR3 runs 14 residues.

This clonotype came up many times. The V gene is TRBV6-2 or TRBV6-3, the J gene TRBJ2-5; D is tentatively TRBD1 or TRBD2 (5 bases each). Germline V lookup: CDR1 MNHEY, CDR2 SVGEGT. The ends were cut back, 4 bases at V and 6 bases at J, with 12 bases in the middle. The CDR3 totals 13 residues. The CDR3 DNA reads TGTGCCAGCAGTTCTCCGGGGCGGCAGACCCAGTACTTC. Amino acids: CASSSPGRQTQYF.

The V gene is TRBV4-2, the J gene TRBJ2-5; D is undetermined. The ends were cut back, 0 bases at V and 1 base at J, with 6 bases in the middle. The germline V gene encodes CDR1 LGHNA and CDR2 YNFKEQ. This CDR3 is built from 14 residues. In DNA form, the CDR3 reads TGTGCCAGCAGCCAAGAACGGTTCCAAGAGACCCAGTACTTC. Translation gives CASSQERFQETQYF.

The sample holds many counts of this clonotype. The rearrangement uses TRBV20-1 and TRBJ2-5; weak D call: TRBD2 (6 bases). The CDR3 covers 14 residues. V lost 0 bases to trimming and J lost 2 bases, with 10 bases between them. Germline assignment: CDR1 DFQATT and CDR2 SNEGSKA (reference sequence). The chain's CDR3 is CSARDPGRQETQYF. CDR3 nucleotides: TGCAGTGCTAGAGATCCCGGGAGACAAGAGACCCAGTACTTC.

This clonotype has ten or more counts. The CDR3 region has the DNA TGTGCCAGCAGTTTATTCCCGTTCGTCCGGGACAGGGGTAGAGTGCGGAACATTCAGTACTTC. Translating it yields CASSLFPFVRDRGRVRNIQYF. J is TRBJ2-4 and V is TRBV28; TRBD1 matches 10 bases. The V gene's germline CDR1 is MDHEN and CDR2 SYDVKM. The CDR3 totals 21 residues. V was pared by 1 base and J by 7 bases, with 22 bases of the junction left unmatched. The full variable domain, with the rest looked up from reference TRBV28 and TRBJ2-4, is DVKVTQSSRYLVKRTGEKVFLECVQDMDHENMFWYRQDPGLGLRLIYFSYDVKMKEKGDIPEGYSVSREKKERFSLILESASTNQTSMYLCASSLFPFVRDRGRVRNIQYFGAGTRLSVL.

This clonotype has at least ten counts. V gene TRBV4-2 combines with J gene TRBJ2-6; 9 nucleotides agree with TRBD1. J was trimmed by 1 base and V by 1 base; bases with no gene match: 5. Per germline, CDR1 LGHNA and CDR2 YNFKEQ. This CDR3 has 18 amino acids. CDR3 sequence reads: CASSQGGQGGSGANVLTF. The CDR3 DNA reads TGTGCCAGCAGCCAAGGGGGACAGGGTGGATCTGGGGCCAACGTCCTGACTTTC.

This clonotype came up many times. V and J are TRBV6-2 or TRBV6-3 and TRBJ2-7; 12 bases are shared with TRBD2. This CDR3 spans 14 amino acids. Germline values: CDR1 MNHEY, CDR2 SVGEGT. The J segment lost 5 bases and the V segment lost 6 bases, leaving 5 bases of the junction unmatched. Here the CDR3 DNA reads TGTGCCAGCAGCCTAGCGGGAGGGAGGCACGAGCAGTACTTC. This codes for CASSLAGGRHEQYF.

This clonotype was counted many times. This chain uses TRBV4-2 with TRBJ2-7; the D gene is possibly TRBD1 (6 bases). Trimming left V 3 bases short and J 9 bases short, with 15 bases between. The CDR3 consists of 13 residues. CDR1 and CDR2 from the germline V gene are LGHNA and YNFKEQ. Written as DNA, the CDR3 is TGTGCCAGCAGCCATGAGCAGGGGCGGGTGCAGTACTTC. As protein: CASSHEQGRVQYF.

Turning to this clonotype: Just one base apart from a much larger clone, this may be a read error. The CDR3 ends on some other residue instead of the conserved phenylalanine or tryptophan, so this is likely a read error. The chain recombines TRBV6-1 with TRBJ2-2; D remains ambiguous. V lost 5 bases and J 1 base, leaving 5 bases between the germline ends. The CDR3 has 13 amino acids. Germline lookup yields CDR1 MNHNS and CDR2 SASEGT. The CDR3 DNA reads as TGTGCCAGCAGTATCAGGAACACCGGGGAGCTGTTTTTG. Amino acid sequence: CASSIRNTGELFL.

This clonotype showed up many times. V usage is TRBV6-1 and J usage is TRBJ2-7, with 8 bases that match TRBD1. In germline, CDR1 is MNHNS, CDR2 SASEGT. The V segment lost 6 bases and the J segment 0 bases; nucleotides outside the gene matches: 7. This CDR3 is built from 15 residues. CDR3 amino acids: CASRKTGEGSYEQYF. The DNA for the CDR3 is TGTGCCAGCAGGAAGACAGGGGAAGGCTCCTACGAGCAGTACTTC.

At least ten counts were recorded for this clonotype. V and J are TRBV6-2 or TRBV6-3 and TRBJ1-2; 7 bases match TRBD1. CDR1 is MNHEY, CDR2 SVGEGT, per germline. This CDR3 has 16 amino acids. The ends lost 2 bases at V and 0 bases at J; junction bases unmatched: 6. The CDR3 region is CASSYLMTGTNYGYTF. The CDR3 DNA is TGTGCCAGCAGTTACCTCATGACAGGGACTAACTATGGCTACACCTTC.

This clonotype was observed many times. This chain connects TRBV28 to TRBJ2-4; possibly TRBD2 for D (6 bases). V lost 8 bases and J 3 bases, leaving 14 bases between the germline ends. Germline V gives CDR1 MDHEN, CDR2 SYDVKM. The CDR3 consists of 14 residues. The CDR3 spells CASLGGGVKNIQYF. The CDR3, as DNA: TGTGCCAGCTTGGGAGGAGGAGTCAAAAACATTCAGTACTTC.

This clonotype has a count of ten or more. The chain couples TRBV27 to TRBJ2-3; TRBD2 might be the D (5 bases). Trimming stripped 7 bases from V and 1 base from J, with 9 bases between. This CDR3 comprises 13 residues. Germline V lookup: CDR1 MNHEY, CDR2 SMNVEV (reference sequence). The CDR3 loop reads CASTPGGTDTQYF. DNA for the CDR3: TGTGCCAGCACCCCCGGGGGCACAGATACGCAGTATTTT.

This clonotype was observed at least ten times. The chain links TRBV11-2 to TRBJ2-7, with TRBD1 matching 7 bases. V lost 5 bases to trimming and J lost 3 bases; unmatched junction nucleotides: 19. This CDR3 is built from 18 residues. Germline-derived CDR1 and CDR2 are SGHAT and FQNNGV. CDR3 region: CASSPFPETGSHYYEQYF. CDR3 in DNA: TGTGCCAGCAGCCCATTTCCTGAGACAGGGTCCCACTACTACGAGCAGTACTTC.

A few counts support this clonotype. The chain links TRBV7-9 to TRBJ2-6; D is unclear. Trimming stripped 2 bases from V and 2 bases from J, with 7 bases between. Germline CDR1 reads SEHNR; CDR2 reads FQNEAQ (reference sequence). CDR3 length: 15 residues. This CDR3 reads CASSLSSAGANVLTF. CDR3 in DNA: TGTGCCAGCAGCTTATCTAGTGCTGGGGCCAACGTCCTGACTTTC.

J is TRBJ2-5 and V is TRBV5-1, with 8 bases identical to TRBD2. This CDR3 has 16 amino acids. J lost 1 base, V lost 4 bases, and 9 bases had no gene match. Per germline, CDR1 SGHRS and CDR2 YFSETQ. For the CDR3, the DNA is TGCGCCAGCAGCACGGGACCAGCGGGAGTCCAAGAGACCCAGTACTTC. This translates into CASSTGPAGVQETQYF.

This clonotype was counted at least ten times. V usage is TRBV4-1 and J usage is TRBJ1-2; no clear D gene. The germline V gene has CDR1 MGHRA and CDR2 YSYEKL. Trimming took off 0 bases at V and 1 base at J, with 15 bases between the two ends. The CDR3 is 17 amino acids. CDR3 DNA sequence: TGCGCCAGCAGCCAAGACCGGCTCAGAGATCTTAACTATGGCTACACCTTC. Translating gives CASSQDRLRDLNYGYTF.

The chain links TRBV20-1 to TRBJ2-3; 9 bases align to TRBD2. Germline CDR1 is DFQATT and CDR2 is SNEGSKA (reference sequence). V dropped 0 bases and J dropped 2; count of bases not matched to a gene: 6. This CDR3 has 16 amino acids. CDR3 nucleotide sequence: TGCAGTGCTAGAGATTCAATAGCGGGAGACACAGATACGCAGTATTTT. The encoded protein is CSARDSIAGDTDTQYF.